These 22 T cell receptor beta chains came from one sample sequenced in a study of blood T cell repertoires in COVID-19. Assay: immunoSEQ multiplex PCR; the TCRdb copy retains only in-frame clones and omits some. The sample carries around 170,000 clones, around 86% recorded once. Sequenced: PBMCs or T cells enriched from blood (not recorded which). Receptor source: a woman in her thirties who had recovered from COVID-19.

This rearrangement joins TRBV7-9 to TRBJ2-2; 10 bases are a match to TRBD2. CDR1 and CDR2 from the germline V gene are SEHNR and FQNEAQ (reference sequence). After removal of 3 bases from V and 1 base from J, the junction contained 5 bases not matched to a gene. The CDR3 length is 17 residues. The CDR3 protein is CASSFSVAGGNTGELFF. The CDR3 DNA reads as TGTGCCAGCAGCTTCTCGGTAGCGGGAGGGAACACCGGGGAGCTGTTTTTT. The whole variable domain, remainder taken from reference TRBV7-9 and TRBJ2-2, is DTGVSQNPRHKITKRGQNVTFRCDPISEHNRLYWYRQTLGQGPEFLTYFQNEAQLEKSRLLSDRFSAERPKGSFSTLEIQRTEQGDSAMYLCASSFSVAGGNTGELFFGEGSRLTVL.

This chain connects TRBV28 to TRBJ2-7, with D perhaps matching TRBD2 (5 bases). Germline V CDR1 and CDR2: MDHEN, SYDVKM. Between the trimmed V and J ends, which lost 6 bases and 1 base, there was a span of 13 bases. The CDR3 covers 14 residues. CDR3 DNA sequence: TGTGCCAGCAGCGAAGAGGGCTTATCCTACGAGCAGTACTTC. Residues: CASSEEGLSYEQYF.

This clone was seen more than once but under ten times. CDR3 region: CAWRGPKNEQYF. The CDR3 DNA sequence: TGTGCCTGGAGGGGCCCTAAGAACGAGCAGTACTTC. The V call is TRBV30, the J call TRBJ2-7; unclear D gene. V lost 3 bases and J lost 5, with 11 bases in between. This CDR3 region has 12 residues. CDR1 is GTSNPN and CDR2 is SVGIG in the germline V gene (reference sequence).

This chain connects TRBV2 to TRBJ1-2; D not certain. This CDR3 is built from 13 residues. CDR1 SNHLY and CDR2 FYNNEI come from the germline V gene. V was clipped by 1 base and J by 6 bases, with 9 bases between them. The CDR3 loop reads CASSEGSQNGYTF. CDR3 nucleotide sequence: TGTGCCAGCAGTGAAGGCTCACAAAATGGCTACACCTTC.

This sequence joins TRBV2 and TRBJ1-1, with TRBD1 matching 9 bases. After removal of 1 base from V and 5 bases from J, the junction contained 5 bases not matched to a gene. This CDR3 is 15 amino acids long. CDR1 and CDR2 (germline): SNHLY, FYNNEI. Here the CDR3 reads CASSEGDREGTEAFF. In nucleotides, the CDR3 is TGTGCCAGCAGTGAAGGGGACAGGGAGGGTACTGAAGCTTTCTTT.

The CDR3 DNA reads as TGTGCCAGCAGTTTCGGGGGACAGAGTAATGAAAAACTGTTTTTT. Translating gives CASSFGGQSNEKLFF. This chain links TRBV28 with TRBJ1-4; the match to TRBD1 covers 7 bases. Germline V CDR1 and CDR2: MDHEN, SYDVKM. The CDR3 has 15 residues. Trimming removed 3 bases from V and 4 bases from J; junction bases left unmatched: 5.

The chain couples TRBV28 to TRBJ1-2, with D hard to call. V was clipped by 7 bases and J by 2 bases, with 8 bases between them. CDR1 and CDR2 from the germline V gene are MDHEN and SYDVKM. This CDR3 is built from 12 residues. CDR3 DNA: TGTGCCAGCATGGGCCGGAACTATGGCTACACCTTC. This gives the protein CASMGRNYGYTF.

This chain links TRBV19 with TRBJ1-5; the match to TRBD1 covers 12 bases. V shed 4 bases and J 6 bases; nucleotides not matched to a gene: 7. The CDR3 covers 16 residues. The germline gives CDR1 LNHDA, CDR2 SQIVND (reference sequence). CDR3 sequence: CASSREGQGARQPQHF. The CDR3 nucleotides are TGTGCCAGTAGTAGGGAGGGACAGGGGGCGCGTCAGCCCCAGCATTTT.

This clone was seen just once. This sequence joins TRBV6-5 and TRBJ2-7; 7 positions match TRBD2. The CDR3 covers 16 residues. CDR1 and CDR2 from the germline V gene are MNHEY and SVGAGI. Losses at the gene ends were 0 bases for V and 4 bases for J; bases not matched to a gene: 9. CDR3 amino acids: CASSYSVGGSKYEQYF. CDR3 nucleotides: TGTGCCAGCAGTTACTCGGTAGGCGGGAGTAAGTACGAGCAGTACTTC.

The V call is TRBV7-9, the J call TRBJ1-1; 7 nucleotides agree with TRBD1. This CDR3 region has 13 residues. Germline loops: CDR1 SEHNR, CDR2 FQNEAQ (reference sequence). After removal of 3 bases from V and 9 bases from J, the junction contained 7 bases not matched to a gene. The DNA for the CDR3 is TGTGCCAGCAGCTTGACAGGGTTTACGCAAGCTTTCTTT. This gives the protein CASSLTGFTQAFF.

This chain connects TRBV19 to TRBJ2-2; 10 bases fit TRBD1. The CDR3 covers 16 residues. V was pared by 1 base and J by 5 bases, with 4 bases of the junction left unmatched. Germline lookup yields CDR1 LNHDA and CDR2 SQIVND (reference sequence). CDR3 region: CASSIGTGGLTGELFF. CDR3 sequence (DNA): TGTGCCAGTAGTATAGGGACAGGGGGATTAACCGGGGAGCTGTTTTTT.

CDR3 DNA: TGTGCCAGCAGCGGCAGGAGCGGGAGGGCCCCGAATTATCTACTATCCTACAATGAGCAGTTCTTC. Translation gives CASSGRSGRAPNYLLSYNEQFF. The rearrangement uses TRBV9 and TRBJ2-1; the match to TRBD2 covers 10 bases. V lost 3 bases to trimming and J lost 1 base; unmatched junction nucleotides: 22. The CDR3 is made up of 22 amino acids. Germline V gene lookup returns CDR1 SGDLS and CDR2 YYNGEE.

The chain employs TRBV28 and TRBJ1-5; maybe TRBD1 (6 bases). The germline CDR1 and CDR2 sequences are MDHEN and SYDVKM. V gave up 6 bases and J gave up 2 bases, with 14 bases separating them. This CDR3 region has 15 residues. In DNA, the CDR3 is TGTGCCAGCAGCCTGGACAGTGTGGGCAATCAGCCCCAGCATTTT. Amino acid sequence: CASSLDSVGNQPQHF.

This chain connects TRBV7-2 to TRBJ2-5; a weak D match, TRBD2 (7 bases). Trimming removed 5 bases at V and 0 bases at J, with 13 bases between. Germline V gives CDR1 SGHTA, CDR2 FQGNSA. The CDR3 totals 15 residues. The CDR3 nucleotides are TGTGCCAGCAGCCTGGGGGGGGGCAACCAAGAGACCCAGTACTTC. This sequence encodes CASSLGGGNQETQYF.

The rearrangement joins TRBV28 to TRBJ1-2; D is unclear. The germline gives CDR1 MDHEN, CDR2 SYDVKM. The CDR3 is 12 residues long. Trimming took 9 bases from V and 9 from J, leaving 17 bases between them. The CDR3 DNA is TGTGCCAGTCGCCTAGGTGAGCGCAGCTACACCTTC. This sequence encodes CASRLGERSYTF.

Here the CDR3 DNA reads TGTGCCAGCAGCTTAGACGGGACTAGCGGTAACAATGAGCAGTTCTTC. It specifies CASSLDGTSGNNEQFF. V and J are TRBV7-2 and TRBJ2-1, with TRBD2 matching 11 bases. Germline lookup yields CDR1 SGHTA and CDR2 FQGNSA. J was trimmed by 5 bases and V by 1 base; bases with no gene match: 4. The CDR3 is 16 amino acids.

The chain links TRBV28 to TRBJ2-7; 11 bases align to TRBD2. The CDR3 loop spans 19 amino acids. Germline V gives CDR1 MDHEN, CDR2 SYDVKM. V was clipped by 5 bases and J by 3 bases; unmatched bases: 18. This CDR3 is CASSPLIRKTSGEIYEQYF. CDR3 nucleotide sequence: TGTGCCAGCAGTCCGTTAATCCGAAAGACTAGCGGGGAGATCTACGAGCAGTACTTC.

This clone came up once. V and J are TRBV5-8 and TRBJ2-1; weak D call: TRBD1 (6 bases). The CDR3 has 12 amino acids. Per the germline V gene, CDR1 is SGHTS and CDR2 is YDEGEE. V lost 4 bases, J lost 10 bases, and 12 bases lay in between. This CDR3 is CASSKIGTEQFF. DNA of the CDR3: TGTGCCAGCAGCAAAATTGGGACAGAGCAGTTCTTC.

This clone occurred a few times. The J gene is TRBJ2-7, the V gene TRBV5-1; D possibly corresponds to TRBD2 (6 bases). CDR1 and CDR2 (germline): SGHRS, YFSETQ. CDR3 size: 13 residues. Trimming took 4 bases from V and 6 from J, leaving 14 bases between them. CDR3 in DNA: TGCGCCAGCAGCCATTGGGGGGTCGGCGAGCAGTACTTC. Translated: CASSHWGVGEQYF. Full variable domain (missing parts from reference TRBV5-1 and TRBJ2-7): KAGVTQTPRYLIKTRGQQVTLSCSPISGHRSVSWYQQTPGQGLQFLFEYFSETQRNKGNFPGRFSGRQFSNSRSEMNVSTLELGDSALYLCASSHWGVGEQYFGPGTRLTVT.

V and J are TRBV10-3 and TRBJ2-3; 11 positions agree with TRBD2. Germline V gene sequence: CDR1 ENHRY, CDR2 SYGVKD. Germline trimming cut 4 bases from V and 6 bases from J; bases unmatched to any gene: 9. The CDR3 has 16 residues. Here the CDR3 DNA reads TGTGCCATCAGTGGGGGTAGCGGGAGGGCCAGGGATACGCAGTATTTT. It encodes CAISGGSGRARDTQYF.

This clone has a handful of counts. The CDR3 DNA follows: TGCGCCAGCAGCTTAGGCGGGAGTGCGTCCTACGAGCAGTACTTC. It yields the protein CASSLGGSASYEQYF. V and J are TRBV5-1 and TRBJ2-7, with TRBD2 identical over 7 bases. The CDR3 sequence is 15 residues long. The ends lost 2 bases at V and 1 base at J; junction bases unmatched: 6. Germline CDR1 SGHRS, CDR2 YFSETQ.

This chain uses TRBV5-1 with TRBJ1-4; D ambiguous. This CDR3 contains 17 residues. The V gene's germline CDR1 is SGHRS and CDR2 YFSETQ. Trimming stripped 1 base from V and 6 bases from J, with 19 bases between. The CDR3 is CASSLHPDRGRDEKLFF. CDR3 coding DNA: TGCGCCAGCAGCTTGCATCCGGACCGAGGGCGGGATGAAAAACTGTTTTTT.